The rows below give T cell receptor beta chains drawn from one sample of a study of CD4 T cells in lung cancer. For these receptors, no antigen is known. Only in-frame clones appear in the TCRdb table, and some are missing; sequencing was by immunoSEQ multiplex PCR. The table lists around 300 clones, 70% to 90% of them singletons. Sample: a CD4+ T cell line or clone grown in culture. The receptors stem from a woman aged 60-75 years with non-small cell lung cancer. Some clones in this sample may be carry-over from other donors' samples. Both conserved end residues are part of each CDR3. A D gene is named only where the DNA matches it firmly. The size field is filled for only some rows; it gives once, few, many or a size class.

clone_size	d_call	j_call	v_call	cdr3_nt	cdr3_aa
once	.	TRBJ1-1	TRBV7-9	TGTGCCAGCAGTTGGCCTCCGGGACACTTGAACACTGAAGCTTTCTTT	CASSWPPGHLNTEAFF
.	.	TRBJ1-1	TRBV11-2	TGTGCCAGCAGCTTAGTCGCGGGTTTCATGAACACTGAAGCTTTCTTT	CASSLVAGFMNTEAFF
.	TRBD2	TRBJ2-3	TRBV5-8	TGTGCCAGCAGCGCCTCACGGACTAGCGGGGGGGGCACAGATACGCAGTATTTT	CASSASRTSGGGTDTQYF
.	.	TRBJ2-7	TRBV2	TGTGCCAGCAGTGAAATGGGACTCGGAACCTACGAGCAGTACTTC	CASSEMGLGTYEQYF
.	.	TRBJ2-4	TRBV13	TGTGCCAGCAGCTCGGCCGGGGCCTTAGCCAAAAACATTCAGTACTTC	CASSSAGALAKNIQYF
once	.	TRBJ1-5	TRBV12-5	TGTGCTAGTGGTTTGGTGGCAGGGAATAATCAGCCCCAGCATTTT	CASGLVAGNNQPQHF
.	TRBD1	TRBJ1-6	TRBV30	TGTGCCTGGAATGCCCGGACAGGATACAGCTCCTATAATTCACCCCTCCACTTT	CAWNARTGYSSYNSPLHF
.	.	TRBJ1-5	TRBV7-6	TGTGCCAGCAGCTTAGAACAGGGCAATCAGCCCCAGCATTTT	CASSLEQGNQPQHF
.	.	TRBJ1-1	TRBV5-1	TGCGCCAGCAGTTCAGACACTGAAGCTTTCTTT	CASSSDTEAFF
.	TRBD2	TRBJ2-3	TRBV5-4	TGTGCCAGCAGCGCCTCACGGACTAGCGGGGGGGGCACAGATACGCAGTATTTT	CASSASRTSGGGTDTQYF
.	.	TRBJ2-2	TRBV7-2	TGTGCCAGCAGCTTCGGAGGCACCGGGGAGCTGTTTTTT	CASSFGGTGELFF
.	TRBD2	TRBJ2-7	TRBV5-1	TGCGCCAGCAGCGGGGGGACTAGCGGGAGTCTCCGCGAGCAGTACTTC	CASSGGTSGSLREQYF
.	TRBD1	TRBJ2-7	TRBV2	TGTGCCAGCAGTGCGGACAGGGGAAGGACCTACGAGCAGTACTTC	CASSADRGRTYEQYF
.	.	TRBJ2-5	TRBV7-2	TGTGCCAGCAGCTTATCTACGCTCAGGGTGGAGACCCAGTACTTC	CASSLSTLRVETQYF
.	.	TRBJ2-5	TRBV6-5	TGTGCCAGCAGTTACTCAACAGCGACCCAAGAGACCCAGTACTTC	CASSYSTATQETQYF
once	TRBD2	TRBJ2-5	TRBV5-1	TGCGCCAGCAGCTTCCCAGCGGGAGGCCACCAAGAGACCCAGTACTTC	CASSFPAGGHQETQYF
.	TRBD2	TRBJ2-7	TRBV7-2	TGTGCCAGCAGCCTTGAGGGCGGGGGGGCCTACGAGCAGTACTTC	CASSLEGGGAYEQYF
.	TRBD1	TRBJ2-1	TRBV15	TGTGCCACCAGCAGAGCGGACAGGGGGCGAAGCTCCTACAATGAGCAGTTCTTC	CATSRADRGRSSYNEQFF
.	.	TRBJ2-3	TRBV5-7	TGTGCCAGCATGAACGTGTGTGTGTCTGCGTCGACAGATACGCAGTATTTT	CASMNVCVSASTDTQYF
.	.	TRBJ1-2	TRBV20-1	TGCAGTGCAGGGACGAATGGCTACACCTTC	CSAGTNGYTF
once	.	TRBJ2-5	TRBV11-2	TGTGCCAGCAGCTTATTGCCAGTGGGGACCCAAGAGACCCAGTACTTC	CASSLLPVGTQETQYF
large	.	TRBJ1-3	TRBV6-6	TGTGCCAGCAGCGGGGCCCGGGCGTCCTCTGGAAACACCATATATTTT	CASSGARASSGNTIYF
.	.	TRBJ2-3	TRBV6-4	TGTGCCAGCAGTGACGGATCGGGTAGCACAGATACGCAGTATTTT	CASSDGSGSTDTQYF
.	.	TRBJ2-1	TRBV5-6	TGTGCCAGCAGCCCCCTTGGGCCGGCCAATGAGCAGTTCTTC	CASSPLGPANEQFF
once	.	TRBJ2-3	TRBV7-6	TGTGCCAGCAGCTTAGCTCGGACAGATACGCAGTATTTT	CASSLARTDTQYF
.	TRBD1	TRBJ1-2	TRBV28	TGTGCCAGCAGTTTACCCGGACAGGCCTATGGCTACACCTTC	CASSLPGQAYGYTF